The next 5 T cell receptor beta chains were all read from a single sample in a study of cytomegalovirus exposure and HLA in healthy donors. The primer mix had 60 Vbeta and 13 Jbeta primers. Profiling relied on immunoSEQ multiplex PCR, and the TCRdb table lists in-frame clones only, not all of them. The sample lists over 120,000 clones; about three quarters were seen once. Source material: PBMCs. The receptors were gathered from a male donor in good health and CMV-seronegative.

This clone came up a few times. The rearrangement links TRBV19 to TRBJ2-7; 8 bases line up with TRBD1. The CDR3 spans 15 residues. The V segment lost 5 bases and the J segment 2 bases; nucleotides outside the gene matches: 8. Germline loops: CDR1 LNHDA, CDR2 SQIVND (reference sequence). The CDR3 DNA sequence: TGTGCCAGTAGTCCCCGGACAGGGTTGGCCTACGAGCAGTACTTC. Translating it yields CASSPRTGLAYEQYF.

This chain uses TRBV5-4 with TRBJ2-5; tentative D call: TRBD1 (5 bases). The last part of the DNA fits TRBJ2-7 better; the J call may be wrong. CDR3 length: 13 amino acids. Per germline, CDR1 SGHNT and CDR2 YYREEE (reference sequence). The CDR3 region is CASSLAGNYEQYF. The CDR3 DNA reads TGTGCCAGCAGCTTAGCAGGGAACTACGAGCAGTACTTC.

This chain joins TRBV6-5 and TRBJ1-1; D not resolved. The V end was cut by 5 bases, the J end by 3 bases, with 10 bases between. The CDR3 has 13 residues. Germline lookup yields CDR1 MNHEY and CDR2 SVGAGI. The CDR3 sequence: CASSERGDTEAFF. The CDR3 DNA reads as TGTGCCAGCAGTGAACGAGGAGACACTGAAGCTTTCTTT.

The sample holds one count of this clone. The chain is built from TRBV14 and TRBJ1-1; D remains unclear. The CDR3 has 12 residues. Trimming pared 6 bases from V and 7 bases from J, leaving 12 bases between. Germline V gene data show CDR1 as SGHDN and CDR2 as FVKESK. CDR3 sequence reads: CASSPRGGEAFF. The DNA of the CDR3 is TGTGCCAGCAGTCCCCGAGGAGGTGAAGCTTTCTTT.

In its sample, this clone was seen a few times. The genes are TRBV18 and TRBJ2-3, with 11 nucleotides matching TRBD2. CDR3 length: 18 amino acids. CDR1 is KGHSH, CDR2 LQKENI, per germline. V lost 4 bases to trimming and J lost 2 bases; unmatched junction nucleotides: 11. Here the CDR3 reads CASSRLPLAGGPTDTQYF. Here the CDR3 DNA reads TGTGCCAGCTCACGACTGCCTTTAGCGGGAGGGCCCACAGATACGCAGTATTTT. Full variable domain (missing parts from reference TRBV18 and TRBJ2-3): NAGVMQNPRHLVRRRGQEARLRCSPMKGHSHVYWYRQLPEEGLKFMVYLQKENIIDESGMPKERFSAEFPKEGPSILRIQQVVRGDSAAYFCASSRLPLAGGPTDTQYFGPGTRLTVL.